The sequence of this T cell receptor (beta chain) was determined in a study of control samples from healthy donors and cancer patients. Data came from immunoSEQ multiplex PCR; TCRdb stores just in-frame clones and leaves some out. The sample yields about 55,000 clones, 95% seen once. This CDR3 comprises 15 residues. The V gene lost 0 bases and the J gene lost 2 bases, with 10 bases spanning the gap. CDR1 and CDR2 (germline): PRHDT, FYEKMQ (reference sequence). The receptor's source is a man aged 30 to 39 in good health. The specimen sequenced was blood. The chain has TRBV13 and TRBJ2-5, with D unresolved. CDR3 loop: CASSLGHIIQETQYF. In nucleotides, the CDR3 is TGTGCCAGCAGCTTAGGCCACATTATTCAAGAGACCCAGTACTTC.